These T cell receptor beta chains were read from a single sample in a study of cytomegalovirus exposure and HLA in healthy donors. Assay used: immunoSEQ multiplex PCR; TCRdb lists only in-frame clones, some missing. The table has fewer than 200,000 clones, 65% to 80% seen once; the top ten hold about 0.72%. The specimen was PBMCs. The receptors were sampled from a woman in her thirties or forties in good health and CMV-seronegative. Each CDR3 is given with its conserved first and last residue. D genes are given only for firm matches. Size tells how often a clone was seen (once, few, many) or the class of an expanded clone, and some rows leave it out.

clone size	J gene	D gene	V gene	CDR3 length	CDR3 DNA	CDR3 protein
-	TRBJ2-1	TRBD2	TRBV19	15	TGTGCCAGTAGTGCCTTAGCGGGGGGATACAATGAGCAGTTCTTC	CASSALAGGYNEQFF
few	TRBJ1-5	-	TRBV6-5	15	TGTGCCAGCAGCCTCGCCGGGATCGGCAATCAGCCCCAGCATTTT	CASSLAGIGNQPQHF
-	TRBJ1-5	TRBD1	TRBV6-1	14	TGTGCCAGCAGTTGGGGACAGGGAGGTCAGCCCCAGCATTTT	CASSWGQGGQPQHF
-	TRBJ1-2	TRBD1	TRBV6-6	14	TGTGCCAGCAGTCCAAAACAGGGGAACTATGGCTACACCTTC	CASSPKQGNYGYTF
-	TRBJ2-3	TRBD1	TRBV6-4	15	TGTGCCAGCAGTGGGCAGGGGGCTTCCACAGATACGCAGTATTTT	CASSGQGASTDTQYF
-	TRBJ1-1	-	TRBV5-1	15	TGCGCCAGCAGCTCGATGGGGGCGAAGAACACTGAAGCTTTCTTT	CASSSMGAKNTEAFF
-	TRBJ2-2	-	TRBV14	14	TGTGCCAGCAGCCACGGGACACGGAGCGGGGAGCTGTTTTTT	CASSHGTRSGELFF
-	TRBJ2-3	-	TRBV6-5	16	TGTGCCAGCAGTTACTCGGGACAAACAGTCACAGATACGCAGTATTTT	CASSYSGQTVTDTQYF
once	TRBJ2-5	TRBD2	TRBV5-1	15	TGCGCCAGCAGCTTAGGGGACGCGGGAGAAGAGACCCAGTACTTC	CASSLGDAGEETQYF
few	TRBJ1-4	-	TRBV4-1	16	TGCGCCAGCAGACCCGTAGGGGGGGAAGGATGGGAAAAACTGTTTTTT	CASRPVGGEGWEKLFF
-	TRBJ1-5	TRBD1	TRBV28	13	TGTGCCAGCACTGACAGGGTAGCTCAGCCCCAGCATTTT	CASTDRVAQPQHF
-	TRBJ1-2	-	TRBV7-9	12	TGTGCCAGCAGCCCCGCTAGCTATGGCTACACCTTC	CASSPASYGYTF
-	TRBJ1-1	-	TRBV25-1	14	TGTGCCAGCAGTGAAGGAACAGGGAACACTGAAGCTTTCTTT	CASSEGTGNTEAFF
-	TRBJ1-4	TRBD1	TRBV6-1	16	TGTGCCAGCAGTGAAGAGAAAGGGACAGGGGGTGAAAAACTGTTTTTT	CASSEEKGTGGEKLFF
-	TRBJ2-5	TRBD2	TRBV4-3	18	TGCGCCAGCAGCCAAGATCTCGTGGGGTGGGGGGGGAGAGAGACCCAGTACTTC	CASSQDLVGWGGRETQYF
-	TRBJ1-2	TRBD1	TRBV7-8	13	TGTGCCAGCAGCGCGAGACAGGGAGCTGGCTACACCTTC	CASSARQGAGYTF
-	TRBJ1-3	TRBD1	TRBV5-6	17	TGTGCCAGCAGCTCAACCTGGACAGGCATCTCTGGAAACACCATATATTTT	CASSSTWTGISGNTIYF
-	TRBJ1-4	-	TRBV21-1	14	TGTGCCAGCAGCCGCAGGGGAGCTAATGAAAAACTGTTTTTT	CASSRRGANEKLFF
-	TRBJ1-4	TRBD1	TRBV7-2	16	TGTGCCAGCAGCTTTCGACGGACAGGGCTAAATGAAAAACTGTTTTTT	CASSFRRTGLNEKLFF
-	TRBJ2-7	-	TRBV2	14	TGTGCCAGCAGTGTCTCCAGAAGCTCCTACGAGCAGTACTTC	CASSVSRSSYEQYF
once	TRBJ1-1	TRBD1	TRBV6-5	16	TGTGCCAGCAGTTACCACAGGGGCCTGATGAACACTGAAGCTTTCTTT	CASSYHRGLMNTEAFF
few	TRBJ2-7	TRBD1	TRBV7-3	12	TGTGCCAGCAGCCAGACAGGGGGTGAGCAGTACTTC	CASSQTGGEQYF
-	TRBJ2-1	-	TRBV29-1	18	TGCAGCGCTTCAATGTTTGCCGGTGCGGCAGGGGCTTACAATGAGCAGTTCTTC	CSASMFAGAAGAYNEQFF
few	TRBJ1-1	-	TRBV27	14	TGTGCCAGCAGTTTTGGGACACCGAACACTGAAGCTTTCTTT	CASSFGTPNTEAFF
-	TRBJ2-1	-	TRBV7-2	16	TGTGCCAGCAGCTTAGGGGGCTTTACCTCCTACAATGAGCAGTTCTTC	CASSLGGFTSYNEQFF
-	TRBJ2-1	-	TRBV7-2	16	TGTGCCAGCAGCTTAACAGTAGGGGCGTCTTACAATGAGCAGTTCTTC	CASSLTVGASYNEQFF
-	TRBJ2-7	-	TRBV11-2	12	TGTGCCAGCAGCTTAAAGCGGTACGAGCAGTACTTC	CASSLKRYEQYF
-	TRBJ2-7	TRBD1	TRBV9	15	TGTGCCAGCAGCGTCTCGGGACAGGGGGCCTACGAGCAGTACTTC	CASSVSGQGAYEQYF
few	TRBJ2-1	-	TRBV6-5	15	TGTGCCAGCCGAGGATCAGGGACTCCCAACAATGAGCAGTTCTTC	CASRGSGTPNNEQFF
few	TRBJ2-5	-	TRBV7-9	15	TGTGCCAGCAGCTCAGGGGTGGGACCCGGGTATGGCCAGTACTTC	CASSSGVGPGYGQYF
-	TRBJ2-3	-	TRBV5-4	15	TGTGCCAGCAGCTTGGGACTAGGACCCACAGATACGCAGTATTTT	CASSLGLGPTDTQYF
-	TRBJ2-3	-	TRBV5-1	15	TGCGCCAGCAGCTTGCGGGGAGTGGGGACAGATACGCAGTATTTT	CASSLRGVGTDTQYF
-	TRBJ2-1	TRBD1	TRBV5-1	16	TGCGCCAGCAGCTTGGAAGTCGGGACAGGATACAATGAGCAGTTCTTC	CASSLEVGTGYNEQFF
-	TRBJ1-3	-	TRBV7-8	14	TGTGCCAGCAGCTTATTGTCAGCGGGAAACACCATATATTTT	CASSLLSAGNTIYF
-	TRBJ2-3	TRBD1	TRBV11-3	15	TGTGCCAGCAGCCCGGGGGACAGGGCCACAGATACGCAGTATTTT	CASSPGDRATDTQYF
-	TRBJ2-3	-	TRBV29-1	15	TGCAGCGTTCTCCCCTCGGGTGTAAGCACAGATACGCAGTATTTT	CSVLPSGVSTDTQYF
-	TRBJ1-6	-	TRBV12-5	13	TGTGCTAGTGGTCCTCAGGGAAATTCACCCCTCCACTTT	CASGPQGNSPLHF
few	TRBJ2-2	TRBD1	TRBV6-1	13	TGTGCCACACACAGGGGGAACACCGGGGAGCTGTTTTTT	CATHRGNTGELFF
-	TRBJ2-2	-	TRBV5-5	15	TGTGCCAGCAGCCCAGAACTAGCGAACACCGGGGAGCTGTTTTTT	CASSPELANTGELFF
few	TRBJ1-4	TRBD1	TRBV6-5	15	TGTGCCAGCAGTAGGACAGGGGCCATGAATGAAAAACTGTTTTTT	CASSRTGAMNEKLFF
once	TRBJ2-6	-	TRBV28	15	TGTGCCAGCAGTGCCCCCGGGTCTGGGGCCAACGTCCTGACTTTC	CASSAPGSGANVLTF
-	TRBJ1-2	-	TRBV7-6	15	TGTGCCAGCAGCTTATCTGACGGCCAGGGCTTTGGCTACACCTTC	CASSLSDGQGFGYTF
-	TRBJ1-1	TRBD1	TRBV5-6	17	TGTGCCAGCAGCTTGGGACCCCTGACAGGGATGGGTGCTGAAGCTTTCTTT	CASSLGPLTGMGAEAFF
-	TRBJ1-5	-	TRBV9	13	TGTGCCAGCAGCTGGGGGGAGGATCAGCCCCAGCATTTT	CASSWGEDQPQHF
-	TRBJ2-5	TRBD1	TRBV7-9	13	TGTGCCAGCAGTCTAGGGACAGGGAGACAGCAGTACTTC	CASSLGTGRQQYF
once	TRBJ2-7	-	TRBV30	13	TGTGCCTGGGGCTCGGGGGTGGGCTACGAGCAGTACTTC	CAWGSGVGYEQYF
-	TRBJ2-7	-	TRBV7-9	15	TGTGCCAGCAGCTTAGTTTCCCAGGGGTTGAGGGAGCAGTACTTC	CASSLVSQGLREQYF
-	TRBJ2-7	TRBD2	TRBV7-2	15	TGTGCCAGCAGCTTAGTCCCTAGCGGGCTTTACGAGCAGTACTTC	CASSLVPSGLYEQYF